The 20 T cell receptor beta chains presented below share a single source sample, sequenced in a study of response to subunit inactivated influenza vaccine (dated by TCRdb to about 2018). Library preparation used RT-PCR. TCRdb shows the sequencer as Illumina HiSeq 2500. The public reads were run again by TCRdb, first through fastp at Q25 and then through MiXCR, and only productive beta chains were kept. Each CDR3 protein appears once, grouped with its most common genes and DNA. This sample holds 650,000 to 700,000 distinct CDR3 sequences; approximately 14% were observed only once. The top ten constitute around a tenth of the sample. The material was PBMCs from blood, obtained 11 to 12 days after vaccination. The receptors were gathered from a man aged 50 to 59 who received an inactivated influenza vaccine. Donor details come from another sample of the same person, matched by shared clones.

Ten or more counts support this clonotype. The chain couples TRBV6-1 to TRBJ2-6; 7 bases map to TRBD1. The CDR3 is 15 residues long. With V trimmed by 6 bases and J by 2 bases, 4 bases remained unmatched. The germline gives CDR1 MNHNS, CDR2 SASEGT. The DNA of the CDR3 is TGTGCCAGCAGCATCACAGGGGCTGGGGCCAACGTCCTGACTTTC. It encodes CASSITGAGANVLTF.

This clonotype was detected only a few times. The chain has TRBV21-1 and TRBJ2-4; the D call TRBD2 from the table was never checked on the DNA. TRBV21-1 is a pseudogene. The CDR3 consists of 19 residues. CDR3 protein: CASSLCRWGLAVAKNIQYF. CDR3 in DNA: TGTGCCAGCAGCCTATGTAGGTGGGGACTAGCGGTAGCCAAAAACATTCAGTACTTC.

V gene TRBV7-2 combines with J gene TRBJ2-1; TRBD2 agrees at 11 bases. Germline-derived CDR1 and CDR2 are SGHTA and FQGNSA. There are 16 residues in the CDR3. Losses at the gene ends were 7 bases for V and 0 bases for J; bases not matched to a gene: 5. CDR3 in amino acids: CASTLAGGHSYNEQFF. CDR3 bases: TGTGCCAGCACCCTAGCGGGGGGCCACTCCTACAATGAGCAGTTCTTC.

This rearrangement joins TRBV30 to TRBJ2-7; 7 nucleotides align to TRBD2. The CDR3 loop spans 17 amino acids. Unmatched junction bases numbered 16, after V lost 2 bases and J lost 3 bases. The germline V gene encodes CDR1 GTSNPN and CDR2 SVGIG (reference sequence). The CDR3, as DNA: TGTGCCTGGAGTCCCCGCATGAGCGGGATTCCGTTCTACGAGCAGTACTTC. This gives the protein CAWSPRMSGIPFYEQYF.

The gene calls are TRBV25-1 and TRBJ2-1; a weak D match, TRBD2 (5 bases). V was trimmed by 3 bases and J by 5 bases, leaving 14 bases between them. Germline loops: CDR1 MGHDK, CDR2 SYGVNS. There are 15 residues in the CDR3. CDR3 nucleotide sequence: TGTGCCAGCAGTGAGTCGGGGATCCATCACAATGAGCAGTTCTTC. This sequence encodes CASSESGIHHNEQFF.

This clonotype was seen a few times. This sequence joins TRBV12-3 or TRBV12-4 and TRBJ2-2, with 12 positions matching TRBD1. J lost 2 bases, V lost 7 bases, and 8 bases had no gene match. The CDR3 is 17 residues long. Written as DNA, the CDR3 is TGTGCCAGCACCCCCGGGACAGGGGGCGTAAACACCGGGGAGCTGTTTTTT. Its translation is CASTPGTGGVNTGELFF.

The genes are TRBV5-5 and TRBJ2-1, with TRBD2 identical over 9 bases. Germline CDR1 SGHKS, CDR2 YYEKEE (reference sequence). The CDR3 loop spans 17 amino acids. V shed 4 bases and J 9 bases; nucleotides not matched to a gene: 17. The CDR3 is CASSLFSAGGSRGEQFF. CDR3 in DNA: TGTGCCAGCAGCCTCTTCTCGGCGGGAGGGTCTCGGGGTGAGCAGTTCTTC.

The chain carries TRBV28 and TRBJ1-4; D perhaps matches TRBD1 (6 bases). Germline V gene lookup returns CDR1 MDHEN and CDR2 SYDVKM. The CDR3 is 16 residues long. V lost 4 bases and J lost 4, with 16 bases in between. CDR3 sequence reads: CASSSAGAGINEKLFF. Here the CDR3 DNA reads TGTGCCAGCAGTTCGGCGGGGGCAGGGATTAATGAAAAACTGTTTTTT.

The rearrangement uses TRBV4-2 and TRBJ2-3; TRBD2 is a possible D gene (5 bases). V lost 5 bases and J lost 3, with 15 bases in between. Germline V gives CDR1 LGHNA, CDR2 YNFKEQ. The CDR3 is 15 residues long. CDR3 protein: CASSGSGALTDTQYF. CDR3 in DNA: TGTGCCAGCAGCGGCAGCGGCGCCTTGACAGATACGCAGTATTTT.

The chain uses TRBV24-1 and TRBJ2-3; 9 bases are a match to TRBD2. The CDR3 runs 15 residues. J was trimmed by 5 bases and V by 5 bases; bases with no gene match: 7. From germline, CDR1 is KGHDR and CDR2 SFDVKD. The CDR3 DNA follows: TGTGCCACCAGTGGTGCTAGCGGGGTGGTAGATACGCAGTATTTT. Protein product: CATSGASGVVDTQYF.

This clonotype was seen a handful of times. This sequence joins TRBV29-1 and TRBJ2-5; no clear D gene. Deletions cut 7 bases from V and 1 base from J, with 13 bases between. The CDR3 spans 13 residues. Germline loops: CDR1 SQVTM, CDR2 ANQGSEA. CDR3 DNA sequence: TGCAGCGCCTCGCAACCGGGCCAAGAGACCCAGTACTTC. As protein: CSASQPGQETQYF. Variable domain in full (rest from reference TRBV29-1 and TRBJ2-5): SAVISQKPSRDICQRGTSLTIQCQVDSQVTMMFWYRQQPGQSLTLIATANQGSEATYESGFVIDKFPISRPNLTFSTLTVSNMSPEDSSIYLCSASQPGQETQYFGPGTRLLVL.

This clonotype has more than one count but fewer than ten. The chain joins TRBV7-2 to TRBJ1-2, with 10 bases matching TRBD1. The J segment lost 4 bases and the V segment lost 4 bases, leaving 9 bases of the junction unmatched. Germline V gene data show CDR1 as SGHTA and CDR2 as FQGNSA. The CDR3 length is 16 residues. The CDR3 region has the DNA TGTGCCAGCAGCTCAGTGGCTGACAGGGGGCGCTATGGCTACACCTTC. This translates into CASSSVADRGRYGYTF.

This clonotype was found many times. The chain has TRBV5-1 and TRBJ2-7; 10 bases agree with TRBD1. The trim removed 2 bases at V and 3 bases at J, leaving 2 bases unmatched. In germline, CDR1 is SGHRS, CDR2 YFSETQ. CDR3 length: 14 amino acids. CDR3 in DNA: TGCGCCAGCAGCTTTAGGACAGGGGGCTACGAGCAGTACTTC. This encodes CASSFRTGGYEQYF.

This clonotype was detected only a few times. This chain joins TRBV12-3 or TRBV12-4 and TRBJ2-4; perhaps TRBD1 as D (6 bases). Between the trimmed V and J ends, which lost 6 bases and 2 bases, there was a span of 11 bases. The CDR3 is 14 amino acids. The CDR3 spells CASRSDSPKNIQYF. In DNA form, the CDR3 reads TGTGCCAGCAGATCGGACAGCCCCAAAAACATTCAGTACTTC.

The genes are TRBV5-1 and TRBJ2-3; D possibly corresponds to TRBD2 (5 bases). Trimming stripped 2 bases from V and 2 bases from J, with 9 bases between. CDR3 length equals 14 residues. Germline-derived CDR1 and CDR2 are SGHRS and YFSETQ. CDR3 nucleotide sequence: TGCGCCAGCAGCTTTGGGGAGCTCACAGATACGCAGTATTTT. Translating gives CASSFGELTDTQYF.

As for this clonotype: One end of the junction is discordant with germline, which a read error may explain. CDR3 nucleotide sequence: TGTACCAGCAGCCAAGATCACGGACAGGACTACGAGCAGTACTTC. Its translation is CTSSQDHGQDYEQYF. The rearrangement links TRBV4-2 to TRBJ2-7; TRBD1 matches 7 bases. The germline CDR1 and CDR2 sequences are LGHNA and YNFKEQ. The CDR3 has 15 residues.

This clonotype was seen repeatedly, ten times or more. The chain recombines TRBV11-2 with TRBJ2-5; D may match TRBD1 or TRBD2 (5 bases each). Germline-derived CDR1 and CDR2 are SGHAT and FQNNGV. This CDR3 has 14 amino acids. V lost 6 bases, J lost 5 bases, and 16 bases lay in between. The CDR3 bases are TGTGCCAGCAGGACCTGGGGGTCTCTGGAGACCCAGTACTTC. This sequence encodes CASRTWGSLETQYF. The variable domain in full, completed from reference TRBV11-2 and TRBJ2-5, reads EAGVAQSPRYKIIEKRQSVAFWCNPISGHATLYWYQQILGQGPKLLIQFQNNGVVDDSQLPKDRFSAERLKGVDSTLKIQPAKLEDSAVYLCASRTWGSLETQYFGPGTRLLVL.

This clonotype appeared a few times. Here the CDR3 DNA reads TGTGCCAGCAGCATTCCGGGACAGGGCTACGAGCAGTACTTC. Translated, it gives CASSIPGQGYEQYF. The rearrangement uses TRBV28 and TRBJ2-7, with 9 bases lining up with TRBD1. Germline CDR1 MDHEN, CDR2 SYDVKM. Trimming at V came to 6 bases and at J to 3 bases, leaving 6 bases not matched to a gene. The CDR3 totals 14 residues.

This clonotype was seen only a few times. CDR3 coding DNA: TGCAGTGCTAGATCTCCCGGACTAGCTCGAGAGACCCAGTACTTC. Amino acid sequence: CSARSPGLARETQYF. V gene TRBV20-1 combines with J gene TRBJ2-5; TRBD2 matches 8 bases. The J segment lost 4 bases and the V segment lost 2 bases, leaving 9 bases of the junction unmatched. The CDR3 has 15 amino acids. The germline V gene encodes CDR1 DFQATT and CDR2 SNEGSKA (reference sequence).

This clonotype turned up a few times. The chain uses TRBV7-2 and TRBJ2-7, with 8 bases matching TRBD2. This CDR3 has 15 amino acids. Germline V lookup: CDR1 SGHTA, CDR2 FQGNSA. The trim removed 2 bases at V and 1 base at J, leaving 4 bases unmatched. DNA of the CDR3: TGTGCCAGCAGCTTAAGGGGACTAGATTCCTACGAGCAGTACTTC. The encoded protein is CASSLRGLDSYEQYF.